This T cell receptor (beta chain) was recorded in a study of control samples from healthy donors and cancer patients. Profiled with immunoSEQ multiplex PCR; TCRdb holds only in-frame clones, not every one. The sample holds 140,000 or so clones, around 94% seen once. The CDR3 loop spans 13 amino acids. CDR1 ENHRY and CDR2 SYGVKD come from the germline V gene. With V trimmed by 8 bases and J by 4 bases, 4 bases remained unmatched. The origin of this receptor is a man aged 60 to 69 with colorectal cancer. The gene calls are TRBV10-3 and TRBJ2-1; 8 bases agree with TRBD2. Sequencing input: PBMCs. The CDR3 coding sequence is TGTGCCATCGGTACGGGGGGGTACAATGAGCAGTTCTTC. Its translation is CAIGTGGYNEQFF.